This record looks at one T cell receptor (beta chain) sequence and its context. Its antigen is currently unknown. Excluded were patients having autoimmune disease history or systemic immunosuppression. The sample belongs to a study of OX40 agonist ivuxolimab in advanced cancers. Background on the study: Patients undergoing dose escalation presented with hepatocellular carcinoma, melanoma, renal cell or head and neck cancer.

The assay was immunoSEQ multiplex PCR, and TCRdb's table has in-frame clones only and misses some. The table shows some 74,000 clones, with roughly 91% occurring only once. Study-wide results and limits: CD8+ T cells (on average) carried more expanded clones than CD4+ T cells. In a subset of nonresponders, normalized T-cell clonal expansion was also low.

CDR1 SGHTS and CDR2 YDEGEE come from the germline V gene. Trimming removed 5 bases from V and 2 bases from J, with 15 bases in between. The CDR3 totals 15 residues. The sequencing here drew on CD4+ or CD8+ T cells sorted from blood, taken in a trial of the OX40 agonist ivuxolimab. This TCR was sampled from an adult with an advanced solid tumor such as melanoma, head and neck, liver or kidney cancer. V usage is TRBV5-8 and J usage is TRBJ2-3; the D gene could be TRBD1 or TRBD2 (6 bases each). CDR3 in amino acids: CASRSWGANTDTQYF. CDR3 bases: TGTGCCAGCAGATCCTGGGGGGCCAACACAGATACGCAGTATTTT.